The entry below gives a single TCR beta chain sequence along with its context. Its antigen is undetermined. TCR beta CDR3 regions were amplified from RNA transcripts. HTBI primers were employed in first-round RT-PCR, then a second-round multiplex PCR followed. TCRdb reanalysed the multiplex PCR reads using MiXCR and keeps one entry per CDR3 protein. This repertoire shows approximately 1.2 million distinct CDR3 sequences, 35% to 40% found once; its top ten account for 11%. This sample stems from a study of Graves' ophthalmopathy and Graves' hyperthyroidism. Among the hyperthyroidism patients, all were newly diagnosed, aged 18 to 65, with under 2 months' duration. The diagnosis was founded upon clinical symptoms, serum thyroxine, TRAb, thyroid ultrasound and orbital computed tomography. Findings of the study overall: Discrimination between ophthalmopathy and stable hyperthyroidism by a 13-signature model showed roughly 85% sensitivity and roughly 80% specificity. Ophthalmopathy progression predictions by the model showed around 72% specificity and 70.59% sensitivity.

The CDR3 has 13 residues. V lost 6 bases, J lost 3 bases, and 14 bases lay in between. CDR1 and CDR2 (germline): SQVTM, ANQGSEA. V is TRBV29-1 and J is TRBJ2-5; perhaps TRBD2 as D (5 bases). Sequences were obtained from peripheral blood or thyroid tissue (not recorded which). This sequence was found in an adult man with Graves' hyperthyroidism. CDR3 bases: TGCAGCGTCGACTCCGGGATCAAAGAGACCCAGTACTTC. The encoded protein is CSVDSGIKETQYF.